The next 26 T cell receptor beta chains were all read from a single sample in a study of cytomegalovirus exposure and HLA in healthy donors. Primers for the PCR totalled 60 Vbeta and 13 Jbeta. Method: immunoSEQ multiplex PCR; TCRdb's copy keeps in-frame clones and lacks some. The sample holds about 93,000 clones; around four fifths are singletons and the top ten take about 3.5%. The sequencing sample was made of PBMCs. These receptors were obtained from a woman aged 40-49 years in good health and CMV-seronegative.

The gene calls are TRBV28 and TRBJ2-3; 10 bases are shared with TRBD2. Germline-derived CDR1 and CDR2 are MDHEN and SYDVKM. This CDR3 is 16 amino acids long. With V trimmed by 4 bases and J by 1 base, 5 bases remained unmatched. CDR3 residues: CASSSLTSGGTDTQYF. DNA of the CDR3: TGTGCCAGCAGTTCCTTAACTAGCGGGGGCACAGATACGCAGTATTTT. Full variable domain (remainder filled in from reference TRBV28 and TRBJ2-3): DVKVTQSSRYLVKRTGEKVFLECVQDMDHENMFWYRQDPGLGLRLIYFSYDVKMKEKGDIPEGYSVSREKKERFSLILESASTNQTSMYLCASSSLTSGGTDTQYFGPGTRLTVL.

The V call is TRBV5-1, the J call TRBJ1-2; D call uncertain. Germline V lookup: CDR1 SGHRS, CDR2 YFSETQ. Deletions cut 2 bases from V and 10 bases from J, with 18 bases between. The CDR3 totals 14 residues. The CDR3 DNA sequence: TGCGCCAGCAGCTTCCTGGGGAGGGAATGGAACTACACCTTC. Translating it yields CASSFLGREWNYTF.

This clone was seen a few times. The CDR3 region has the DNA TGTGCCAGCAGCTTGGAAGGGAGCAGATACAATGAGCAGTTCTTC. Protein: CASSLEGSRYNEQFF. The chain is built from TRBV5-4 and TRBJ2-1; tentative D call: TRBD2 (5 bases). V lost 0 bases, J lost 4 bases, and 11 bases lay in between. The germline V gene encodes CDR1 SGHNT and CDR2 YYREEE (reference sequence). This CDR3 contains 15 residues.

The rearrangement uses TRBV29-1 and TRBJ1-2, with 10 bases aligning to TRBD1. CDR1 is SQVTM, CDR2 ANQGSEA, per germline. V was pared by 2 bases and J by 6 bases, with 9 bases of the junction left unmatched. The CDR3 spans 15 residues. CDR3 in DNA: TGCAGCGTTGAACTCCGGGGACAGGGGTTCCATGGCTACACCTTC. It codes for CSVELRGQGFHGYTF.

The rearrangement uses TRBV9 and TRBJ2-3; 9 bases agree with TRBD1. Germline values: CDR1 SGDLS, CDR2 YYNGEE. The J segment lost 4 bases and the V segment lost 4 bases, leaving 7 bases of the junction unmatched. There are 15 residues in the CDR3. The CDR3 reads CASSPGTGRPDTQYF. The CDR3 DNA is TGTGCCAGCAGCCCCGGGACAGGGCGGCCAGATACGCAGTATTTT.

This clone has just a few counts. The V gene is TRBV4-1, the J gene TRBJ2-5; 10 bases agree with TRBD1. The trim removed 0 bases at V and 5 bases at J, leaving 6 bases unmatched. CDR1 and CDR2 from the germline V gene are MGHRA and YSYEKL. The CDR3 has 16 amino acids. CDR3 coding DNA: TGCGCCAGCAGCCAAGATACCGACAGGGGGCTCGAGACCCAGTACTTC. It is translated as CASSQDTDRGLETQYF.

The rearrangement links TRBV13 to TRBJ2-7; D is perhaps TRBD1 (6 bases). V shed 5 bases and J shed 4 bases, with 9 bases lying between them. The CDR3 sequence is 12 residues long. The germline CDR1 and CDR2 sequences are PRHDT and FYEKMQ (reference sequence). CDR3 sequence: CASSITGYEQYF. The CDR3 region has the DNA TGTGCCAGCAGCATTACAGGGTACGAGCAGTACTTC. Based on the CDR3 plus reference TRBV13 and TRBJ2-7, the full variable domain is AAGVIQSPRHLIKEKRETATLKCYPIPRHDTVYWYQQGPGQDPQFLISFYEKMQSDKGSIPDRFSAQQFSDYHSELNMSSLELGDSALYFCASSITGYEQYFGPGTRLTVT.

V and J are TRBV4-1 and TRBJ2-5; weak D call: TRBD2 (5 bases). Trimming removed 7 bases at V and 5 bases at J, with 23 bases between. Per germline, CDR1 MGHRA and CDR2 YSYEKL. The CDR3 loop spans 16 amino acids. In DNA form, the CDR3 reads TGCGCCAGCAAGGCAATCCCGGGATCAGCGAGGGAGACCCAGTACTTC. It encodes CASKAIPGSARETQYF.

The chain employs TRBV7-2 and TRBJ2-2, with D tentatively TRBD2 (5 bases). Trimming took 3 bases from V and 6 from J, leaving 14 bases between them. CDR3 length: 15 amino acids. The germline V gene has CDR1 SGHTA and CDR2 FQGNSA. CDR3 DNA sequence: TGTGCCAGCAGCTTCGTCCGGGGTGGGGCCGGGGAGCTGTTTTTT. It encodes CASSFVRGGAGELFF.

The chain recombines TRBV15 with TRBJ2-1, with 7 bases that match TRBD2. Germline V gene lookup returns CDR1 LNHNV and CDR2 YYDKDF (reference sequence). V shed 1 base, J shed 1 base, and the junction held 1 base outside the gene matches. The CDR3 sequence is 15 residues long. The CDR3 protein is CATSRGGGSYNEQFF. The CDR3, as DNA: TGTGCCACCAGCAGAGGGGGAGGGTCCTACAATGAGCAGTTCTTC.

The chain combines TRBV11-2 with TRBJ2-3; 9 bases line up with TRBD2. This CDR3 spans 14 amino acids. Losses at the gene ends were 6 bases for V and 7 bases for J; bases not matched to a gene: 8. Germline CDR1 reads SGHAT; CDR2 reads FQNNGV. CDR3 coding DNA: TGTGCCAGCAGAGGGGGCGGGAGGGTATATACGCAGTATTTT. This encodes CASRGGGRVYTQYF.

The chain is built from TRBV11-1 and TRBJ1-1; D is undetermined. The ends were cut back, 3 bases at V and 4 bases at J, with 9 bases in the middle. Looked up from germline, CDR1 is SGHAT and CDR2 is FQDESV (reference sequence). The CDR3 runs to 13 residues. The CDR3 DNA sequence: TGTGCCAGCAGCTTTAAAGAGGGCACTGAAGCTTTCTTT. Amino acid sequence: CASSFKEGTEAFF.

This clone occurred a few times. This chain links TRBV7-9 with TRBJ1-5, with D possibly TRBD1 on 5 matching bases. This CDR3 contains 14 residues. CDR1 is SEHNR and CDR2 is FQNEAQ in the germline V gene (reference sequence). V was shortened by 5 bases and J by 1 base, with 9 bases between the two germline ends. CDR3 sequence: CASSPAGSNQPQHF. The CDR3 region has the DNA TGTGCCAGCAGCCCGGCAGGGAGCAATCAGCCCCAGCATTTT.

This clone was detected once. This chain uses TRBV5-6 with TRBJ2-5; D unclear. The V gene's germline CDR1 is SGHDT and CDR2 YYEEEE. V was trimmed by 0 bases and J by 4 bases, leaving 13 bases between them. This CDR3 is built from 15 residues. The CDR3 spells CASSLAGMGVETQYF. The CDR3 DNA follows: TGTGCCAGCAGCTTGGCCGGCATGGGCGTAGAGACCCAGTACTTC.

CDR3 protein: CASRGSGVGNQPQHF. The CDR3 nucleotides read TGTGCCAGCAGGGGGTCGGGGGTAGGCAATCAGCCCCAGCATTTT. The genes are TRBV28 and TRBJ1-5, with D possibly being TRBD1 (5 bases). The V gene's germline CDR1 is MDHEN and CDR2 SYDVKM. The CDR3 runs to 15 residues. V was shortened by 6 bases and J by 2 bases, with 14 bases between the two germline ends. Combining the CDR3 with reference TRBV28 and TRBJ1-5 gives the whole variable domain DVKVTQSSRYLVKRTGEKVFLECVQDMDHENMFWYRQDPGLGLRLIYFSYDVKMKEKGDIPEGYSVSREKKERFSLILESASTNQTSMYLCASRGSGVGNQPQHFGDGTRLSIL.

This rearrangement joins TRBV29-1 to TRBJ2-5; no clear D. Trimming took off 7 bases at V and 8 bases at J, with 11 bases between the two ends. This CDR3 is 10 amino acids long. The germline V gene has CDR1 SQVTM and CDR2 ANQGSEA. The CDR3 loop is CSGGPDTQYF. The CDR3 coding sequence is TGCAGCGGTGGGCCTGACACCCAGTACTTC.

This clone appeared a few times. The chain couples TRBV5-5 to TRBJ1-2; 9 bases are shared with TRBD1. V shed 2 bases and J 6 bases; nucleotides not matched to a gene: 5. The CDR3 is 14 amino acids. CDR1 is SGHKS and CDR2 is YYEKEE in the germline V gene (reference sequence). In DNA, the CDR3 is TGTGCCAGCAGCTTTCGGGACAGGGCTCATGGCTACACCTTC. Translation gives CASSFRDRAHGYTF.

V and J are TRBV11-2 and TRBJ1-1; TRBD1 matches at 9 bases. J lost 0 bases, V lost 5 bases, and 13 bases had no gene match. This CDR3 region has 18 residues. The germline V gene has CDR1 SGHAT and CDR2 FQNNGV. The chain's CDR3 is CASSPSGTGMWVNTEAFF. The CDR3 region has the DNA TGTGCCAGCAGCCCTTCCGGGACAGGGATGTGGGTGAACACTGAAGCTTTCTTT.

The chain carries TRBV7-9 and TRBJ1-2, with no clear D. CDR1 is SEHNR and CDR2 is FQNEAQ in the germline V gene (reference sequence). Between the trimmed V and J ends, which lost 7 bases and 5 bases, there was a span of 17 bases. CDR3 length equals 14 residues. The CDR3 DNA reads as TGTGCCAGCACCTCGGGAGAGTTCCAATATGGCTACACCTTC. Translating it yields CASTSGEFQYGYTF.

The CDR3 DNA reads TGTGCCAGCAGTGGACTCAACCAGGTGGAGGCTTTCTTT. This translates into CASSGLNQVEAFF. The J gene is TRBJ1-1, the V gene TRBV7-8, with D hard to call. Looked up from germline, CDR1 is SGHVS and CDR2 is FQNEAQ. The CDR3 has 13 amino acids. Deletions cut 6 bases from V and 11 bases from J, with 19 bases between.

The CDR3, as DNA: TGTGCCAGCAGCTTAAGGGAGGGGATCTCCTATAATTCACCCCTCCACTTT. As protein: CASSLREGISYNSPLHF. The chain links TRBV7-8 to TRBJ1-6; perhaps TRBD1 as D (5 bases). CDR3 length: 17 amino acids. The germline V gene has CDR1 SGHVS and CDR2 FQNEAQ. The V and J ends lost 2 bases and 0 bases respectively, with 11 bases between them.

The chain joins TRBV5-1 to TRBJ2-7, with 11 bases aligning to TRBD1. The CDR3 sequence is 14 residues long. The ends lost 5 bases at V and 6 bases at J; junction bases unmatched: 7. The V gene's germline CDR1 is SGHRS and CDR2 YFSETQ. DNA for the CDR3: TGCGCCAGCAGAGGGACAGGGGGGGACCGCGAGCAGTACTTC. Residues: CASRGTGGDREQYF.

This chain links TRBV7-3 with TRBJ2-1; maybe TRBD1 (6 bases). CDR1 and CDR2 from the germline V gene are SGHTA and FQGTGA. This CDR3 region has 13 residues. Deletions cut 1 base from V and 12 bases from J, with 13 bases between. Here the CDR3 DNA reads TGTGCCAGCAGCTTAAGGGGGCCCTGTAGGCAGTTCTTC. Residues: CASSLRGPCRQFF.

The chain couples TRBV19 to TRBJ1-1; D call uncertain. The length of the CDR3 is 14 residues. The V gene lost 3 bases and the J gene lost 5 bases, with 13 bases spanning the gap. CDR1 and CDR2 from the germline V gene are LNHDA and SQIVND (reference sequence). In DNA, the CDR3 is TGTGCCAGTAGTATCGCGGGCTTTACAACTGAAGCTTTCTTT. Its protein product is CASSIAGFTTEAFF.

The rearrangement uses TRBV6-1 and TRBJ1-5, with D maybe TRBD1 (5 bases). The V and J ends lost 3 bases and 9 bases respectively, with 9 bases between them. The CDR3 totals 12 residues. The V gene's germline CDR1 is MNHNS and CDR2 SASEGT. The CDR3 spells CASSDNGGPQHF. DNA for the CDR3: TGTGCCAGCAGTGACAACGGGGGGCCCCAGCATTTT.

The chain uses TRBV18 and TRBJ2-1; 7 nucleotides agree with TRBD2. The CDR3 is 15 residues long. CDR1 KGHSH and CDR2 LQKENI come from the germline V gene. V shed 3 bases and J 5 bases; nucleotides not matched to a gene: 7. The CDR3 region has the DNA TGTGCCAGCTCACCTCCTAGCGGCTCTAACAATGAGCAGTTCTTC. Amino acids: CASSPPSGSNNEQFF.